The table lists the clone carrying this T cell receptor (beta chain) with a few counts. This record belongs to a study of blood T cell repertoires in COVID-19. The wider study: Nucleic acid was either cDNA or gDNA, and it came from T cells, B-cell-depleted T cells, or PBMCs.

The method was immunoSEQ multiplex PCR; TCRdb's version includes in-frame clones alone and lacks a portion of them. The sample comprises around 190,000 clones, 88% of which are singletons, and approximately 9.4% rests with the top ten. The V gene's germline CDR1 is ENHRY and CDR2 SYGVKD. CDR3 size: 19 residues. V lost 5 bases to trimming and J lost 0 bases; unmatched junction nucleotides: 11. The TCR originated in a woman between 18 and 29 years old who had recovered from COVID-19. Material: PBMCs or T cells enriched from blood (not recorded which). The V and J genes are TRBV10-3 and TRBJ1-3; 12 bases are shared with TRBD1. The chain's CDR3 is CAISFIAGTGGFSGNTIYF. CDR3 DNA sequence: TGTGCCATCAGTTTCATAGCCGGGACAGGGGGCTTCTCTGGAAACACCATATATTTT.